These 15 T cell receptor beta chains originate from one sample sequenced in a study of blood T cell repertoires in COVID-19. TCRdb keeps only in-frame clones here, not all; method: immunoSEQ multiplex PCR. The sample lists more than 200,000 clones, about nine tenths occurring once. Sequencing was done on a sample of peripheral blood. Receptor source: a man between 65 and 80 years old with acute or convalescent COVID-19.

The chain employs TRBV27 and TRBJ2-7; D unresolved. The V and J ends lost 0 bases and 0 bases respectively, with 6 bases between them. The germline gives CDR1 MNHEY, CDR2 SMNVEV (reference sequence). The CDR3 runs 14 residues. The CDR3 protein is CASSLSFSSYEQYF. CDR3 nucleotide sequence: TGTGCCAGCAGTTTATCCTTCAGCTCCTACGAGCAGTACTTC.

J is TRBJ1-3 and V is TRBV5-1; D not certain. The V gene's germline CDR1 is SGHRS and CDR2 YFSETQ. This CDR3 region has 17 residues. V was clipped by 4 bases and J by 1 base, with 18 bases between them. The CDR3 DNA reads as TGCGCCAGCAGCCTGGGAACCGCGGGGAGGTCTGGAAACACCATATATTTT. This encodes CASSLGTAGRSGNTIYF.

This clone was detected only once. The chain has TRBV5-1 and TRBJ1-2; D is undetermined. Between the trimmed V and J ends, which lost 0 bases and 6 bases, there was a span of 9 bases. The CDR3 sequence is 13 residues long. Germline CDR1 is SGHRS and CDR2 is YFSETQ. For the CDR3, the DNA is TGCGCCAGCAGCTTGGCCCTTCAGGATGGCTACACCTTC. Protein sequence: CASSLALQDGYTF. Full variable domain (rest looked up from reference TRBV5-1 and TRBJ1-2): KAGVTQTPRYLIKTRGQQVTLSCSPISGHRSVSWYQQTPGQGLQFLFEYFSETQRNKGNFPGRFSGRQFSNSRSEMNVSTLELGDSALYLCASSLALQDGYTFGSGTRLTVV.

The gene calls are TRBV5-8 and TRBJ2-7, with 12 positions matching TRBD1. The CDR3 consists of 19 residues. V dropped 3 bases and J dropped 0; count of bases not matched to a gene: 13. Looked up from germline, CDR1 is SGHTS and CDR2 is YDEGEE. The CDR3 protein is CASSSDRDRGLWSSYEQYF. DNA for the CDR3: TGTGCCAGCAGCTCTGACCGGGACAGGGGGCTTTGGAGCTCCTACGAGCAGTACTTC.

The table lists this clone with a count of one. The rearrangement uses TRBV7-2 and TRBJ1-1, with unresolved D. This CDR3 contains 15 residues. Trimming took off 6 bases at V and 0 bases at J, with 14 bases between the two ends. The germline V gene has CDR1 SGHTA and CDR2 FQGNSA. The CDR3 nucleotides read TGTGCCAGCAGTGCCCAGCCAGGCGTGAACACTGAAGCTTTCTTT. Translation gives CASSAQPGVNTEAFF.

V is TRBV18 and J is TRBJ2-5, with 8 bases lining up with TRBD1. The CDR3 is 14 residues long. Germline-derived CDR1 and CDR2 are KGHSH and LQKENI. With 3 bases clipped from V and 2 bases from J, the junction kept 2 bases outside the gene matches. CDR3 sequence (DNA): TGTGCCAGCTCACCGGACAGGGAACAAGAGACCCAGTACTTC. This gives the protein CASSPDREQETQYF. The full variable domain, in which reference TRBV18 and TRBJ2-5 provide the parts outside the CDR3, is NAGVMQNPRHLVRRRGQEARLRCSPMKGHSHVYWYRQLPEEGLKFMVYLQKENIIDESGMPKERFSAEFPKEGPSILRIQQVVRGDSAAYFCASSPDREQETQYFGPGTRLLVL.

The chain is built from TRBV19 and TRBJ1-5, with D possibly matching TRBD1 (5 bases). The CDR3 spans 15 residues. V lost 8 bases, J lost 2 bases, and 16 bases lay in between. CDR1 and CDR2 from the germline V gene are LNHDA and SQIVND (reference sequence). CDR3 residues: CASREEGRGNQPQHF. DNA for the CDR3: TGTGCCAGTCGAGAGGAGGGCAGGGGCAATCAGCCCCAGCATTTT.

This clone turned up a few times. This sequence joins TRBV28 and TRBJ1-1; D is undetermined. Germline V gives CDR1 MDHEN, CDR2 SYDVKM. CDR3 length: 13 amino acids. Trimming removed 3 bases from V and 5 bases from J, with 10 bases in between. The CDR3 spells CASSLAGRTEAFF. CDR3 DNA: TGTGCCAGCAGTTTGGCGGGTCGGACTGAAGCTTTCTTT.

The CDR3 nucleotides read TGTGCCAGCAGCGTAGGGACTAGCGGGGCGAATTCCTACAATGAGCAGTTCTTC. This sequence encodes CASSVGTSGANSYNEQFF. This chain uses TRBV9 with TRBJ2-1; 12 bases match TRBD2. J lost 1 base, V lost 0 bases, and 5 bases had no gene match. Germline V gene lookup returns CDR1 SGDLS and CDR2 YYNGEE. This CDR3 has 18 amino acids.

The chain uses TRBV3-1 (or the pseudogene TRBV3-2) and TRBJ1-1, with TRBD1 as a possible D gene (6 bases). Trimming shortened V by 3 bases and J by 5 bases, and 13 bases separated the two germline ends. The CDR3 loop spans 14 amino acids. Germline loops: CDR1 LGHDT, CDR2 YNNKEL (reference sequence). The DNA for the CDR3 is TGTGCCAGCAGCCATCGACAGGTTGAAACTGAAGCTTTCTTT. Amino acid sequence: CASSHRQVETEAFF.

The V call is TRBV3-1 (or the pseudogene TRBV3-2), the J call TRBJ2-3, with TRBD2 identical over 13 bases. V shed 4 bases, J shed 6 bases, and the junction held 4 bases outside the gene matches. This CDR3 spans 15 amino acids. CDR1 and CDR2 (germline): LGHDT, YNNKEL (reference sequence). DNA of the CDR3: TGTGCCAGCAGCCGGACTAGCGGGAGTATGGATACGCAGTATTTT. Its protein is CASSRTSGSMDTQYF.

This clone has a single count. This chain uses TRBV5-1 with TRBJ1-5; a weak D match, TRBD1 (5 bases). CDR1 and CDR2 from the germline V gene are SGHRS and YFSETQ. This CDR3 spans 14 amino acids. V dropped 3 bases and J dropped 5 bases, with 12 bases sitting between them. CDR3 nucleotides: TGCGCCAGCAGCTGGGACTTCCCCGATCAGCCCCAGCATTTT. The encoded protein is CASSWDFPDQPQHF.

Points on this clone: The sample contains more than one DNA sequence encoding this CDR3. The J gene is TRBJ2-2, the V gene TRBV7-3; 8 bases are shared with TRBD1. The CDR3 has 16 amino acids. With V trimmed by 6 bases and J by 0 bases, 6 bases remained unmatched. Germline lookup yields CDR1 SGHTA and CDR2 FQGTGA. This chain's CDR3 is CASSRQGPANTGELFF. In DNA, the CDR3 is TGTGCCAGCAGTAGACAGGGGCCCGCGAACACCGGGGAGCTGTTTTTT.

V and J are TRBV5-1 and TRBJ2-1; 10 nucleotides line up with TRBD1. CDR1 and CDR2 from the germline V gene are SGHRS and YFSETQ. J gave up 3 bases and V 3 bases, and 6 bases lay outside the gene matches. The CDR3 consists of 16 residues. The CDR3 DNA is TGCGCCAGCAGCTCACGACAGGGGGCAAGCTACAATGAGCAGTTCTTC. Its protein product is CASSSRQGASYNEQFF.

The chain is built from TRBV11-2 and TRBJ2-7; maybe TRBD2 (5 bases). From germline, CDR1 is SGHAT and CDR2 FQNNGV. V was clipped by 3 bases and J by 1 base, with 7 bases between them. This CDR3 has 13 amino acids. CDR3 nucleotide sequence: TGTGCCAGCAGCTTTGAGCGGTCCTACGAGCAGTACTTC. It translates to CASSFERSYEQYF.